These 25 T cell receptor beta chains were all obtained from the same sample, sequenced in a study of T cell repertoires in cytomegalovirus infection. These receptors have no known antigen. TCRdb redid the calling of the reads with MiXCR, one entry per CDR3 protein. The sample lists about 500,000 distinct CDR3 sequences, 30% to 40% occurring once. The sample consisted of cultured PBMCs, taken from culture after CMV antigen stimulation. The receptors originated from a human donor in good health (CMV status not recorded). Some clones in this sample may be carry-over from other donors' samples.

The chain couples TRBV19 to TRBJ2-5; 14 bases match TRBD2. The germline CDR1 and CDR2 sequences are LNHDA and SQIVND (reference sequence). The CDR3 consists of 16 residues. V dropped 4 bases and J dropped 4; count of bases not matched to a gene: 5. CDR3 DNA sequence: TGTGCCAGTAGTAACGGACTAGCGGGAGGAATAGAGACCCAGTACTTC. Residues: CASSNGLAGGIETQYF.

The V and J genes are TRBV14 and TRBJ2-3; D assignment may be TRBD1 or TRBD2 (6 bases each). Germline V CDR1 and CDR2: SGHDN, FVKESK. CDR3 length: 15 residues. V gave up 4 bases and J gave up 2 bases, with 13 bases separating them. The CDR3 bases are TGTGCCAGCAGCCCGGGGGCCCGGGACACAGATACGCAGTATTTT. Its protein product is CASSPGARDTDTQYF.

This clonotype was picked up a small number of times. One end of the junction does not line up with germline, which may come from a read error. V usage is TRBV24-1 and J usage is TRBJ2-7, with D uncertain. The CDR3 contains 14 residues. Germline assignment: CDR1 KGHDR and CDR2 SFDVKD. The CDR3 coding sequence is TGTGCTACCAGTGGTCCGGCTGGATCGAGCGAGCAGTACTTC. Encoded protein: CATSGPAGSSEQYF.

This clonotype was observed once. This chain connects TRBV28 to TRBJ2-5, with 10 bases fitting TRBD2. V lost 8 bases to trimming and J lost 4 bases; unmatched junction nucleotides: 13. The CDR3 contains 16 residues. In germline, CDR1 is MDHEN, CDR2 SYDVKM. CDR3 coding DNA: TGTGCCAGCCGCCCGGGGGGGCTAGCGGGAGCAGAGACCCAGTACTTC. This encodes CASRPGGLAGAETQYF.

The rearrangement links TRBV27 to TRBJ2-1; 10 bases are a match to TRBD2. Unmatched junction bases numbered 10, after V lost 7 bases and J lost 4 bases. The germline V gene has CDR1 MNHEY and CDR2 SMNVEV (reference sequence). CDR3 length equals 16 residues. CDR3 residues: CASKGASGRFYNEQFF. CDR3 sequence (DNA): TGTGCCAGCAAGGGGGCTAGCGGGAGATTTTACAATGAGCAGTTCTTC.

The rearrangement joins TRBV7-2 to TRBJ2-7; 12 bases are shared with TRBD2. CDR3 size: 16 residues. After removal of 3 bases from V and 4 bases from J, the junction contained 7 bases not matched to a gene. Germline V gives CDR1 SGHTA, CDR2 FQGNSA. The CDR3 nucleotides are TGTGCCAGCAGCTTTGCCTCTAGCGGGGGGGGGTACGAGCAGTACTTC. Residues: CASSFASSGGGYEQYF.

The sample holds many counts of this clonotype. The chain is built from TRBV7-2 and TRBJ1-5; TRBD1 is a possible D gene (5 bases). The V and J ends lost 2 bases and 1 base respectively, with 9 bases between them. Germline assignment: CDR1 SGHTA and CDR2 FQGNSA. The CDR3 sequence is 15 residues long. The CDR3 loop is CASSLSGGSNQPQHF. In nucleotides, the CDR3 is TGTGCCAGCAGCTTAAGCGGGGGGAGCAATCAGCCCCAGCATTTT.

This clonotype was picked up a small number of times. This chain connects TRBV9 to TRBJ2-3; D is tentatively TRBD1 or TRBD2 (5 bases each). In germline, CDR1 is SGDLS, CDR2 YYNGEE. Trimming removed 4 bases from V and 7 bases from J, with 16 bases in between. The CDR3 consists of 14 residues. The CDR3 DNA sequence: TGTGCCAGCAGCAACCCCGGGTGGGGGTATACGCAGTATTTT. It codes for CASSNPGWGYTQYF.

DNA for the CDR3: TGTGCCAGTACCACGGACAGGGGGCTCGTAATCGGCCAGTACGTC. It specifies CASTTDRGLVIGQYV. The chain uses TRBV19 and TRBJ2-7; 11 nucleotides line up with TRBD1. Trimming cost V 7 bases and J 10 bases; bases outside gene matches: 15. Germline lookup yields CDR1 LNHDA and CDR2 SQIVND (reference sequence). The CDR3 has 15 residues.

The CDR3 loop is CASRTGGVNTEAFF. CDR3 coding DNA: TGTGCCAGCAGGACAGGGGGCGTGAACACTGAAGCTTTCTTT. The rearrangement uses TRBV27 and TRBJ1-1, with 10 bases fitting TRBD1. The V gene's germline CDR1 is MNHEY and CDR2 SMNVEV (reference sequence). CDR3 length: 14 amino acids. Trimming at V came to 6 bases and at J to 0 bases, leaving 1 base not matched to a gene.

This clonotype was observed a handful of times. V gene TRBV6-2 or TRBV6-3 combines with J gene TRBJ2-1; perhaps TRBD2 as D (5 bases). CDR3 length: 13 amino acids. Germline V CDR1 and CDR2: MNHEY, SVGEGT. V lost 8 bases, J lost 10 bases, and 18 bases lay in between. CDR3: CASLGLPFGEQFF. The DNA for the CDR3 is TGTGCCAGCCTTGGACTGCCGTTTGGGGAGCAGTTCTTC.

V is TRBV19 and J is TRBJ2-7, with D uncertain. Trimming pared 5 bases from V and 0 bases from J, leaving 17 bases between. The length of the CDR3 is 16 residues. Per the germline V gene, CDR1 is LNHDA and CDR2 is SQIVND (reference sequence). The CDR3 DNA follows: TGTGCCAGTAGTCCCGCCCGAGATCCTTCCTCCTACGAGCAGTACTTC. Translation gives CASSPARDPSSYEQYF.

The CDR3 DNA reads as TGTGCCAGTTCGGACAGGGCAGGATCACCCCTCCACTTT. It is translated as CASSDRAGSPLHF. The V gene is TRBV27, the J gene TRBJ1-6, with 8 positions matching TRBD1. The CDR3 length is 13 residues. V was clipped by 9 bases and J by 10 bases; unmatched bases: 8. Germline V gives CDR1 MNHEY, CDR2 SMNVEV (reference sequence).

The chain links TRBV27 to TRBJ2-7; 10 bases line up with TRBD2. Germline V gene sequence: CDR1 MNHEY, CDR2 SMNVEV (reference sequence). This CDR3 is built from 16 residues. After removal of 4 bases from V and 9 bases from J, the junction contained 15 bases not matched to a gene. DNA for the CDR3: TGTGCCAGCAGTTCGCCCCTAGCGGGAGAGGTAGAAGTGCAGTACGTC. Protein sequence: CASSSPLAGEVEVQYV.

This clonotype was recorded many times. The genes are TRBV7-9 and TRBJ2-7, with a weak D call TRBD1 (6 bases). Germline CDR1 reads SEHNR; CDR2 reads FQNEAQ (reference sequence). The CDR3 has 15 amino acids. Between the trimmed V and J ends, which lost 5 bases and 0 bases, there was a span of 14 bases. The CDR3 region has the DNA TGTGCCAGCAGCGAAAAAACAGGGAACTCCTACGAGCAGTACTTC. It specifies CASSEKTGNSYEQYF.

This clonotype was seen many times. V and J are TRBV7-2 and TRBJ2-7; weak D call: TRBD2 (6 bases). V dropped 1 base and J dropped 1 base, with 14 bases sitting between them. CDR1 and CDR2 from the germline V gene are SGHTA and FQGNSA. The length of the CDR3 is 16 residues. The CDR3 loop reads CASSLVSKGLSYEQYF. The CDR3 DNA reads as TGTGCCAGCAGCTTAGTATCTAAGGGACTTTCCTACGAGCAGTACTTC. The whole variable domain, filled in from reference TRBV7-2 and TRBJ2-7, reads GAGVSQSPSNKVTEKGKDVELRCDPISGHTALYWYRQSLGQGLEFLIYFQGNSAPDKSGLPSDRFSAERTGGSVSTLTIQRTQQEDSAVYLCASSLVSKGLSYEQYFGPGTRLTVT.

V gene TRBV7-2 combines with J gene TRBJ2-3; perhaps TRBD1 as D (6 bases). Germline V gives CDR1 SGHTA, CDR2 FQGNSA. The germline V and J ends were trimmed by 1 base and 5 bases, with 16 bases remaining between them. There are 16 residues in the CDR3. Written as DNA, the CDR3 is TGTGCCAGCAGCTTAGAATCCCAGGGGCTGGGAGATACGCAGTATTTT. Translation: CASSLESQGLGDTQYF.

The CDR3 protein is CASSLLAANYGYTF. The CDR3 nucleotides read TGTGCCAGCAGTTTATTGGCAGCAAACTATGGCTACACCTTC. The rearrangement links TRBV28 to TRBJ1-2, with D unresolved. Germline-derived CDR1 and CDR2 are MDHEN and SYDVKM. Trimming left V 1 base short and J 2 bases short, with 8 bases between. The CDR3 runs 14 residues.

This clonotype was recorded a few times. The V call is TRBV6-5, the J call TRBJ2-1; TRBD2 agrees at 11 bases. Trimming removed 2 bases from V and 8 bases from J; junction bases left unmatched: 2. This CDR3 has 14 amino acids. Germline assignment: CDR1 MNHEY and CDR2 SVGAGI. In nucleotides, the CDR3 is TGTGCCAGCAGTTACGCGGGACTAGCGGATGAGCAGTTCTTC. Its translation: CASSYAGLADEQFF.

This clonotype came up a few times. The J gene is TRBJ1-1, the V gene TRBV12-3 or TRBV12-4; D gene uncertain. The CDR3 totals 11 residues. Trimming removed 2 bases from V and 5 bases from J, with 3 bases in between. Here the CDR3 reads CASSLKTEAFF. The CDR3 bases are TGTGCCAGCAGTTTAAAAACTGAAGCTTTCTTT.

This clonotype was picked up a small number of times. The genes are TRBV6-2 or TRBV6-3 and TRBJ2-7; D gene unclear. Germline CDR1 reads MNHEY; CDR2 reads SVGEGT. This CDR3 has 12 residues. V gave up 5 bases and J gave up 6 bases, with 11 bases separating them. DNA of the CDR3: TGTGCCAGCAGTGGGTTGTTAGGCGAGCAGTACGTC. This translates into CASSGLLGEQYV.

This clonotype has ten or more counts. This chain links TRBV11-3 with TRBJ2-1; the D is unclear. The CDR3 loop spans 13 amino acids. Germline-derived CDR1 and CDR2 are SGHNT and YENEEA. V lost 4 bases and J lost 7, with 11 bases in between. The CDR3 protein is CASSSRQGNEQFF. CDR3 in DNA: TGTGCCAGCAGCTCCCGTCAAGGGAATGAGCAGTTCTTC. Supplemented by reference TRBV11-3 and TRBJ2-1, the full variable domain reads EAGVVQSPRYKIIEKKQPVAFWCNPISGHNTLYWYLQNLGQGPELLIRYENEEAVDDSQLPKDRFSAERLKGVDSTLKIQPAELGDSAVYLCASSSRQGNEQFFGPGTRLTVL.

The CDR3 sequence: CASSLLEKGTEAFF. The CDR3 bases are TGTGCCAGCAGTTTACTCGAGAAGGGCACTGAAGCTTTCTTT. The V gene is TRBV28, the J gene TRBJ1-1; no firm D call. Trimming cost V 2 bases and J 4 bases, with 11 bases left between them. The CDR3 extends over 14 amino acids. Germline CDR1 reads MDHEN; CDR2 reads SYDVKM.

The gene calls are TRBV7-9 and TRBJ1-3; 11 positions match TRBD1. The J segment lost 0 bases and the V segment lost 1 base, leaving 5 bases of the junction unmatched. CDR1 and CDR2 (germline): SEHNR, FQNEAQ (reference sequence). This CDR3 region has 18 residues. The CDR3 DNA reads TGTGCCAGCAGCTTAGGAGGGACAGGGGGTCCCTCTGGAAACACCATATATTTT. It specifies CASSLGGTGGPSGNTIYF.

There are a few counts of this clonotype. The chain is built from TRBV6-2 or TRBV6-3 and TRBJ2-1; maybe TRBD1 (6 bases). V lost 6 bases to trimming and J lost 6 bases, with 12 bases between them. Germline V CDR1 and CDR2: MNHEY, SVGEGT. The CDR3 length is 13 residues. CDR3 protein: CASSPDRTNEQFF. As DNA, the CDR3 is TGTGCCAGCAGCCCTGACAGGACCAATGAGCAGTTCTTC.